This paragraph covers one T cell receptor beta chain sequence. These data belong to a study of blood T cell repertoires in COVID-19. Overall study context: Whether acute or convalescent, the COVID-19 samples came from the United States, Italy and Spain.

This CDR3 spans 16 amino acids. Germline V CDR1 and CDR2: SGHDT, YYEEEE. Trimming at V came to 4 bases and at J to 2 bases, leaving 9 bases not matched to a gene. Clones were read by immunoSEQ multiplex PCR, and TCRdb kept only the in-frame ones, dropping some. The sample shows under 350,000 clones, 70% to 90% of them seen only once. The sequencing sample was made of peripheral blood. The origin of this receptor is a man in his sixties who had recovered from COVID-19. The chain couples TRBV5-6 to TRBJ2-5, with 9 bases lining up with TRBD2. Here the CDR3 reads CASSPPYSGGQETQYF. CDR3 DNA sequence: TGTGCCAGCAGCCCCCCGTACAGCGGGGGGCAAGAGACCCAGTACTTC.